The 5 T cell receptor beta chains below come from one sample, sequenced in a study of breast tumors, draining lymph nodes, adjacent tissues. Each CDR3 protein is one row after TCRdb ran MiXCR on the multiplex PCR reads. Of 200,000 or so distinct CDR3 sequences in the sample, roughly 31% were seen once. Breast cancer patients provided tissue from their axillary draining lymph nodes. What was sequenced was axillary lymph node tissue. These receptors all come from a female donor with breast cancer. Some clones in this sample may be carry-over from other donors' samples.

On this clonotype: This may be a read error, as it is one base from a much larger clone. The chain carries TRBV20-1 and TRBJ2-5, with unresolved D. This CDR3 is 14 amino acids long. Germline loops: CDR1 DFQATT, CDR2 SNEGSKA (reference sequence). The CDR3 DNA reads as TGCAGTGCCAGGAGCGCCGACTCTCAAGCGACCCAGTACTTC. As protein: CSARSADSQATQYF.

This clonotype has ten or more counts. This chain uses TRBV11-2 with TRBJ2-2, with unresolved D. Germline-derived CDR1 and CDR2 are SGHAT and FQNNGV. This CDR3 comprises 18 residues. Trimming took off 0 bases at V and 3 bases at J, with 17 bases between the two ends. CDR3: CASSLDWLGPGDTGELFF. The CDR3 DNA reads TGTGCCAGCAGCTTAGATTGGTTAGGGCCTGGGGACACCGGGGAGCTGTTTTTT.

This clonotype turned up a few times. The chain recombines TRBV28 with TRBJ1-2, with D perhaps matching TRBD1 (6 bases). V lost 6 bases to trimming and J lost 5 bases, with 10 bases between them. Per germline, CDR1 MDHEN and CDR2 SYDVKM. The CDR3 loop spans 12 amino acids. CDR3 residues: CASRAGVYGYTF. The CDR3 bases are TGTGCCAGCAGGGCAGGGGTTTATGGCTACACCTTC.

This clonotype showed up many times. The chain carries TRBV11-2 and TRBJ2-1; possible D gene TRBD1, 5 bases. The CDR3 has 13 residues. Germline V gives CDR1 SGHAT, CDR2 FQNNGV. Trimming stripped 0 bases from V and 8 bases from J, with 8 bases between. CDR3 in amino acids: CASSLDRVHEQFF. The CDR3 bases are TGTGCCAGCAGCTTAGACAGGGTCCATGAGCAGTTCTTC.

This clonotype was counted at least ten times. Written as DNA, the CDR3 is TGTGCCACTCTAGCCCGGACTAGCTACTACGAGCAGTACTTC. Translating it yields CATLARTSYYEQYF. The chain combines TRBV19 with TRBJ2-7; 8 nucleotides line up with TRBD2. The CDR3 loop spans 14 amino acids. CDR1 is LNHDA and CDR2 is SQIVND in the germline V gene (reference sequence). V shed 10 bases, J shed 3 bases, and the junction held 11 bases outside the gene matches.